This TCR beta chain is drawn from a study of vaccination and CD4 T cells after COVID-19. Germline-derived CDR1 and CDR2 are MNHEY and SVGEGT. Germline trimming cut 0 bases from V and 11 bases from J; bases unmatched to any gene: 6. The CDR3 totals 13 residues. Findings and caveats of the study: Looking at convalescent patients, 304 of their 307 vaccine-specific clones were spike mono-reactive.

On this clonotype: Antigen unknown.

Treatment given: approximately 11-day PBMC culture with coronavirus spike peptide pools or control peptides (ViraFEST assay). The study sequenced cultured CD4+ T cell DNA using the Oncomine TCR Beta short-read assay. MiXCR was run by TCRdb on the PCR reads, yielding one entry per CDR3 protein. The sample carries over 14,000 distinct CDR3 sequences, approximately 60% recorded once. The chain carries TRBV6-2 or TRBV6-3 and TRBJ2-7; 8 bases map to TRBD2. Source material: CD4+ T cells from blood, cultured in vitro. The clonotype comes from a human donor who had recovered from COVID-19. The CDR3 loop is CASSYSERENKYF. The CDR3 DNA reads TGTGCCAGCAGTTACTCGGAGCGGGAGAACAAGTACTTC.